The present T cell receptor (beta chain) was sequenced within a study of radiotherapy plus CTLA-4 blockade in lung cancer. This table comes from immunoSEQ multiplex PCR, and its TCRdb copy is limited to in-frame clones, with some not included. The data contain some 110,000 clones, roughly 84% of them seen just once; the ten biggest clones take up less than 2.5%. The CDR3 is 15 amino acids. The V end lost 0 bases, the J end lost 2 bases, and 8 bases lay between the germline ends. In germline, CDR1 is MNHEY, CDR2 SMNVEV (reference sequence). The sample was peripheral blood, taken from a patient treated with radiotherapy plus ipilimumab. This receptor was obtained from a human donor with non-small cell lung cancer that progressed on radiotherapy plus ipilimumab. Some clones in this sample may be carry-over from other donors' samples. The chain couples TRBV27 to TRBJ1-3, with unresolved D. CDR3 sequence: CASSLSPRAGNTIYF. The CDR3 DNA follows: TGTGCCAGCAGTTTATCTCCCCGAGCTGGAAACACCATATATTTT.